A selection of T cell receptor beta chains follows, all from one sample in a study of blood T cell repertoires in COVID-19. Sequencing was performed with immunoSEQ multiplex PCR; in TCRdb, only in-frame clones are kept and a portion is missing. The profile shows approximately 250,000 clones, 84% of them singletons. Material for sequencing was peripheral blood. The receptors originated from a man aged 40-55 years who had recovered from COVID-19. Each CDR3 is given with its conserved first and last residue. D genes are given only for firm matches. Rows give clone size only sometimes, using once, few, many, or a class for an expanded clone.

j_gene: TRBJ1-1; d_gene: TRBD1; abundance: few; v_gene: TRBV28; CDR3aa: CASSSPTGGNTEAFF; CDR3nt: TGTGCCAGCAGTTCTCCGACAGGGGGCAACACTGAAGCTTTCTTT
j_gene: TRBJ2-5; d_gene: TRBD1; abundance: NA; v_gene: TRBV5-1; CDR3aa: CASSPRQGVSSGETQYF; CDR3nt: TGCGCCAGCAGCCCGAGACAGGGGGTATCCTCGGGAGAGACCCAGTACTTC
j_gene: TRBJ2-3; d_gene: TRBD1; abundance: NA; v_gene: TRBV10-3; CDR3aa: CAISGGTETTDTQYF; CDR3nt: TGTGCCATCAGTGGGGGGACAGAAACCACAGATACGCAGTATTTT
j_gene: TRBJ1-4; d_gene: TRBD1; abundance: NA; v_gene: TRBV4-1; CDR3aa: CASSQRGTGEANEKLFF; CDR3nt: TGCGCCAGCAGCCAGAGGGGGACAGGGGAAGCTAATGAAAAACTGTTTTTT
j_gene: TRBJ2-3; d_gene: TRBD2; abundance: NA; v_gene: TRBV5-6; CDR3aa: CASSLAGGSTDTQYF; CDR3nt: TGTGCCAGCAGCTTGGCCGGGGGGAGCACAGATACGCAGTATTTT
j_gene: TRBJ2-6; d_gene: NA; abundance: few; v_gene: TRBV7-2; CDR3aa: CASSLGDLGVLTF; CDR3nt: TGTGCCAGCAGCTTAGGGGACTTGGGCGTCCTGACTTTC
j_gene: TRBJ2-3; d_gene: NA; abundance: NA; v_gene: TRBV7-8; CDR3aa: CASVRGVGTDTQYF; CDR3nt: TGTGCCAGCGTCAGGGGTGTCGGCACAGATACGCAGTATTTT
j_gene: TRBJ1-1; d_gene: NA; abundance: NA; v_gene: TRBV12-3/TRBV12-4; CDR3aa: CASSSVSSEAFF; CDR3nt: TGTGCCAGCAGTTCCGTTTCCTCGGAGGCTTTCTTT
j_gene: TRBJ1-2; d_gene: NA; abundance: NA; v_gene: TRBV20-1; CDR3aa: CSASAGIYYGYTF; CDR3nt: TGCAGTGCTAGTGCAGGCATCTACTATGGCTACACCTTC
j_gene: TRBJ2-1; d_gene: NA; abundance: NA; v_gene: TRBV2; CDR3aa: CASTLAGNEQFF; CDR3nt: TGTGCCAGCACTCTAGCTGGGAATGAGCAGTTCTTC
j_gene: TRBJ1-2; d_gene: NA; abundance: NA; v_gene: TRBV6-2/TRBV6-3; CDR3aa: CASSYWGRGSYGYTF; CDR3nt: TGTGCCAGCAGTTACTGGGGCAGGGGTAGCTATGGCTACACCTTC
j_gene: TRBJ1-1; d_gene: TRBD1; abundance: NA; v_gene: TRBV11-2; CDR3aa: CASSLDRVEAFF; CDR3nt: TGTGCCAGCAGCCTCGACAGGGTCGAAGCTTTCTTT
j_gene: TRBJ1-2; d_gene: NA; abundance: NA; v_gene: TRBV9; CDR3aa: CASSVVSLMDGEEGYTF; CDR3nt: TGTGCCAGCAGCGTAGTCTCGTTAATGGATGGAGAAGAGGGCTACACCTTC
j_gene: TRBJ1-1; d_gene: NA; abundance: NA; v_gene: TRBV6-6; CDR3aa: CASKKLGGNDTEAFF; CDR3nt: TGTGCCAGCAAAAAGCTGGGGGGGAACGACACTGAAGCTTTCTTT
j_gene: TRBJ2-7; d_gene: NA; abundance: NA; v_gene: TRBV30; CDR3aa: CAWRRLDYEQYF; CDR3nt: TGTGCCTGGAGGAGGTTAGACTACGAGCAGTACTTC
j_gene: TRBJ1-3; d_gene: TRBD1; abundance: NA; v_gene: TRBV19; CDR3aa: CASSATGRGNTIYF; CDR3nt: TGTGCCAGTAGTGCGACAGGGCGCGGAAACACCATATATTTT
j_gene: TRBJ1-3; d_gene: NA; abundance: NA; v_gene: TRBV29-1; CDR3aa: CSVALTNRDPGNTIYF; CDR3nt: TGCAGCGTTGCCCTCACGAACCGGGATCCTGGAAACACCATATATTTT
j_gene: TRBJ1-6; d_gene: TRBD1; abundance: NA; v_gene: TRBV2; CDR3aa: CASSEAGTGRSPLHF; CDR3nt: TGTGCCAGCAGTGAAGCTGGGACAGGGCGATCACCCCTCCACTTT
j_gene: TRBJ1-2; d_gene: NA; abundance: NA; v_gene: TRBV6-6; CDR3aa: CASTGALGGDGYTF; CDR3nt: TGTGCCAGTACCGGAGCCTTAGGGGGAGATGGCTACACCTTC
j_gene: TRBJ1-4; d_gene: TRBD1; abundance: NA; v_gene: TRBV2; CDR3aa: CASSGSTGGDRPTNEKLFF; CDR3nt: TGTGCCAGCAGTGGTTCGACAGGGGGCGATCGCCCGACTAATGAAAAACTGTTTTTT
j_gene: TRBJ2-1; d_gene: NA; abundance: few; v_gene: TRBV29-1; CDR3aa: CSARPSENEQFF; CDR3nt: TGCAGCGCTCGACCCTCGGAGAATGAGCAGTTCTTC
j_gene: TRBJ2-5; d_gene: TRBD1; abundance: NA; v_gene: TRBV6-6; CDR3aa: CASGQGRLQETQYF; CDR3nt: TGTGCCAGCGGACAGGGTCGGTTACAAGAGACCCAGTACTTC
j_gene: TRBJ1-1; d_gene: TRBD1; abundance: NA; v_gene: TRBV5-6; CDR3aa: CASRWTGDTEAFF; CDR3nt: TGTGCCAGCCGCTGGACAGGGGACACTGAAGCTTTCTTT
j_gene: TRBJ2-1; d_gene: TRBD1; abundance: NA; v_gene: TRBV5-4; CDR3aa: CASSSRQGAMNEQFF; CDR3nt: TGTGCCAGCAGCTCCAGACAGGGGGCAATGAATGAGCAGTTCTTC
j_gene: TRBJ1-2; d_gene: TRBD1; abundance: NA; v_gene: TRBV2; CDR3aa: CASRAPTGTYGYTF; CDR3nt: TGTGCCAGCAGGGCCCCGACAGGGACCTATGGCTACACCTTC
j_gene: TRBJ2-5; d_gene: NA; abundance: once; v_gene: TRBV2; CDR3aa: CASSQGTPLGETQYF; CDR3nt: TGTGCCAGCAGCCAAGGGACACCCCTTGGGGAGACCCAGTACTTC
j_gene: TRBJ2-1; d_gene: TRBD1; abundance: NA; v_gene: TRBV27; CDR3aa: CASSFIRGGDEQFF; CDR3nt: TGTGCCAGCAGTTTCATTCGAGGGGGCGATGAGCAGTTCTTC
j_gene: TRBJ1-1; d_gene: TRBD1; abundance: NA; v_gene: TRBV10-1; CDR3aa: CASSITGGAMGTEAFF; CDR3nt: TGCGCCAGCAGTATCACAGGGGGCGCGATGGGCACTGAAGCTTTCTTT
j_gene: TRBJ2-2; d_gene: TRBD2; abundance: NA; v_gene: TRBV6-7; CDR3aa: CASSNGGLLDGELFF; CDR3nt: TGTGCCAGCAGTAACGGGGGACTACTAGACGGGGAGCTGTTTTTT
j_gene: TRBJ2-7; d_gene: NA; abundance: NA; v_gene: TRBV30; CDR3aa: CAWSSPPTANPYEQYF; CDR3nt: TGTGCCTGGAGTTCTCCACCGACAGCGAACCCCTACGAGCAGTACTTC
j_gene: TRBJ1-6; d_gene: TRBD1; abundance: NA; v_gene: TRBV9; CDR3aa: CASSALGQSSPLHF; CDR3nt: TGTGCCAGCAGCGCCCTGGGACAGAGTTCACCCCTCCACTTT
j_gene: TRBJ2-7; d_gene: TRBD2; abundance: NA; v_gene: TRBV5-1; CDR3aa: CASSWTGTTKNYEQYF; CDR3nt: TGCGCCAGCAGCTGGACCGGGACTACCAAGAACTACGAGCAGTACTTC
j_gene: TRBJ1-2; d_gene: NA; abundance: NA; v_gene: TRBV7-9; CDR3aa: CASSKSAGTFSVGYGYTF; CDR3nt: TGTGCCAGCAGTAAAAGCGCCGGGACATTCTCCGTCGGCTATGGCTACACCTTC
j_gene: TRBJ1-5; d_gene: NA; abundance: NA; v_gene: TRBV7-8; CDR3aa: CASSLARSNQPQHF; CDR3nt: TGTGCCAGCAGCTTAGCGCGTAGCAATCAGCCCCAGCATTTT
j_gene: TRBJ2-7; d_gene: NA; abundance: NA; v_gene: TRBV7-8; CDR3aa: CASSLFYDLDGGEQYF; CDR3nt: TGTGCCAGCAGCTTATTTTATGACCTAGATGGTGGCGAGCAGTACTTC
j_gene: TRBJ1-3; d_gene: NA; abundance: NA; v_gene: TRBV27; CDR3aa: CASSTMMTGPSGNTIYF; CDR3nt: TGTGCCAGCAGTACAATGATGACAGGTCCCTCTGGAAACACCATATATTTT
j_gene: TRBJ2-7; d_gene: NA; abundance: NA; v_gene: TRBV6-5; CDR3aa: CASRGGDYEQYF; CDR3nt: TGTGCCAGCAGAGGGGGGGACTACGAGCAGTACTTC
j_gene: TRBJ2-1; d_gene: TRBD2; abundance: once; v_gene: TRBV3-1/TRBV3-2; CDR3aa: CASSQGLAGVLNEQFF; CDR3nt: TGTGCCAGCAGCCAAGGGCTAGCGGGGGTCCTCAATGAGCAGTTCTTC
j_gene: TRBJ1-4; d_gene: NA; abundance: NA; v_gene: TRBV10-3; CDR3aa: CAIGRGATNEKLFF; CDR3nt: TGTGCCATCGGCAGGGGAGCAACTAATGAAAAACTGTTTTTT
j_gene: TRBJ2-1; d_gene: TRBD2; abundance: NA; v_gene: TRBV11-2; CDR3aa: CASRRPGLAGGSSYNEQFF; CDR3nt: TGTGCCAGCAGGAGGCCGGGACTAGCGGGGGGGAGCTCCTACAATGAGCAGTTCTTC
j_gene: TRBJ2-5; d_gene: TRBD1; abundance: NA; v_gene: TRBV6-1; CDR3aa: CASSEDRGYETQYF; CDR3nt: TGTGCCAGCAGTGAAGACAGGGGATACGAGACCCAGTACTTC
j_gene: TRBJ1-6; d_gene: NA; abundance: NA; v_gene: TRBV7-2; CDR3aa: CASSPPGGFYNSPLHF; CDR3nt: TGTGCCAGCAGCCCACCGGGGGGCTTCTATAATTCACCCCTCCACTTT
j_gene: TRBJ1-2; d_gene: NA; abundance: NA; v_gene: TRBV7-9; CDR3aa: CASSFAQLYGYTF; CDR3nt: TGTGCCAGCAGCTTTGCACAGTTGTATGGCTACACCTTC
j_gene: TRBJ1-5; d_gene: NA; abundance: few; v_gene: TRBV2; CDR3aa: CASSGTDSNQPQHF; CDR3nt: TGTGCCAGCAGCGGGACTGATAGCAATCAGCCCCAGCATTTT
j_gene: TRBJ1-2; d_gene: NA; abundance: NA; v_gene: TRBV30; CDR3aa: CAWRGSGSGGYTF; CDR3nt: TGTGCCTGGAGGGGCTCGGGATCAGGCGGCTACACCTTC
j_gene: TRBJ2-7; d_gene: TRBD1; abundance: NA; v_gene: TRBV7-9; CDR3aa: CASSLAPGQGNEQYF; CDR3nt: TGTGCCAGCAGCTTAGCGCCGGGACAGGGGAACGAGCAGTACTTC
j_gene: TRBJ2-5; d_gene: TRBD2; abundance: once; v_gene: TRBV18; CDR3aa: CASSPSLAEGTQYF; CDR3nt: TGTGCCAGCTCACCGTCACTAGCGGAGGGGACCCAGTACTTC
j_gene: TRBJ2-3; d_gene: NA; abundance: NA; v_gene: TRBV5-1; CDR3aa: CASSSQGLDTQYF; CDR3nt: TGCGCCAGCAGCTCCCAGGGGTTAGATACGCAGTATTTT
j_gene: TRBJ1-2; d_gene: NA; abundance: NA; v_gene: TRBV10-3; CDR3aa: CAISESFGLSYGYTF; CDR3nt: TGTGCCATCAGTGAGTCTTTTGGTTTGAGCTATGGCTACACCTTC
j_gene: TRBJ1-4; d_gene: NA; abundance: NA; v_gene: TRBV30; CDR3aa: CAWSDRVGPNEKLFF; CDR3nt: TGTGCCTGGAGTGACAGGGTAGGGCCGAATGAAAAACTGTTTTTT
j_gene: TRBJ1-2; d_gene: TRBD1; abundance: NA; v_gene: TRBV4-3; CDR3aa: CASSLRTGVGYGYTF; CDR3nt: TGCGCCAGCAGTCTAAGGACAGGGGTAGGGTATGGCTACACCTTC
j_gene: TRBJ1-6; d_gene: NA; abundance: NA; v_gene: TRBV6-5; CDR3aa: CASSYSIRQYNSPLHF; CDR3nt: TGTGCCAGCAGTTACTCGATCCGACAGTATAATTCACCCCTCCACTTT
j_gene: TRBJ1-2; d_gene: TRBD1; abundance: NA; v_gene: TRBV6-2/TRBV6-3; CDR3aa: CASSLAGTGRYGYTF; CDR3nt: TGTGCCAGCAGTTTAGCCGGGACAGGGAGATATGGCTACACCTTC
j_gene: TRBJ1-6; d_gene: TRBD1; abundance: once; v_gene: TRBV30; CDR3aa: CAWSARQGAPLHF; CDR3nt: TGTGCCTGGAGTGCCAGACAGGGCGCACCCCTCCACTTT